This T cell receptor (beta chain) emerged from a study of blood T cell repertoires in COVID-19 (dated by TCRdb to 2018 to 2020). At the level of the whole study: The collaborator samples originated in the United States, Italy and Spain and spanned the acute and convalescent phases of COVID-19. HLA class I and class II types, where available, came from metadata supplied by the sample provider rather than from assay-based typing. The prospective study material was composed of cDNA or gDNA derived from T cells, B-cell-depleted T cells, or PBMCs. The samples were drawn from two sources: the first 160 participants of the ongoing ImmuneRACE study, and over 950 subjects contributed by 6 global collaborators. Sample metadata almost always included a de-identified subject ID, COVID-19 status, age in years and sex. Subjects who had been exposed to COVID-19, were actively infected with it, or had recovered from it provided the deeply sampled blood TCRbeta repertoires that made up the dataset. The repertoires were released in a freely available public database intended as a resource for research on the immune response to SARS-CoV-2. Here is what the overall study found, with its caveats: The quantity of clinical and demographic metadata differed by source and by participant and was supplied without curation.

The CDR3 spans 14 residues, from the cysteine through the phenylalanine. Left in the record is the CDR3 DNA by itself, 42 bases read in frame from the first base. As encoded in the germline V gene, CDR1 is SGHRS while CDR2 is YFSETQ. V is pruned by 7 bases and J by 0 bases, leaving 5 bases of the junction without a gene match. In Seattle, one collaborating source enrolled patients while the infection was active and tracked those patients longitudinally over the course of disease. Each collaborating institution followed its own protocols to collect whole blood in K2EDTA tubes. For TCRbeta analysis, collaborators shipped samples in one of three forms: frozen whole blood, isolated PBMCs, or DNA extracted from either of those sample types. TCRbeta CDR3 regions were amplified from genomic DNA using the immunoSEQ Assay, a bias-controlled multiplex PCR. Under the source paper's analysis protocol: The number of nucleated cells in each sample was estimated by amplification of reference gene primers within the assay. Sequence reads were collapsed and filtered to measure the absolute abundance of every unique TCRbeta CDR3 rearrangement. For each sample, productive Simpson clonality was calculated as the square root of Simpson's diversity index over productive rearrangements. Drawn from immuneACCESS, this table holds only the in-frame rearrangements with V and J called that TCRdb kept. Clones are partly lost; checked studies trace under half to an unresolved V gene and leave the rest unexplained. The D gene and trimming were derived from the DNA, and the V and J assignments and clone size from that table. Recorded for this sample are some 180,000 clones; about 82% of them occurred a single time. The top ten clones comprise approximately 8.1% of the sample.

This clone was observed a few times. Its antigen specificity is not known. No quality values exist for individual bases; no much larger clone is one base distant. Here the chain combines TRBV5-1 and TRBJ2-3, with 7 junctional bases fitting TRBD2. Source material: peripheral blood. The TCR sequence derives from a woman older than 75 with COVID-19, enrolled during active disease. The CDR3 in this case is CASGIAGSTDTQYF. The DNA sequence is as follows: TGCGCCAGCGGTATAGCGGGCAGCACAGATACGCAGTATTTT.